This T cell receptor (beta chain) was retrieved from a study of OX40 agonist ivuxolimab in advanced cancers. Study background: The study enrolled dose-escalation patients with hepatocellular carcinoma, melanoma, renal cell or head and neck cancer. Notes on the study in general: Among patients with partial responses at 0.1-3.0 mg/kg, clonal expansion was among the lowest. In the expanded peripheral T cells, antigen specificity was never determined.

The method was immunoSEQ multiplex PCR; TCRdb's version includes in-frame clones alone and lacks a portion of them. Among about 67,000 clones listed, approximately 84% were seen once. V was clipped by 3 bases and J by 6 bases, with 9 bases between them. The germline CDR1 and CDR2 sequences are SGHTA and FQGTGA. This CDR3 is built from 13 residues. Note on this clone: Its antigen remains unidentified.

The sample consisted of CD4+ or CD8+ T cells sorted from blood, taken in a trial of the OX40 agonist ivuxolimab. The clonotype comes from an adult with an advanced solid tumor such as melanoma, head and neck, liver or kidney cancer. This sequence joins TRBV7-3 and TRBJ2-1; possible D gene TRBD1, 5 bases. The CDR3: CASSLTVANEQFF. The DNA for the CDR3 is TGTGCCAGCAGCTTGACAGTGGCCAATGAGCAGTTCTTC.